These T cell receptor beta chains were read from a single sample in a study of blood T cell repertoires in COVID-19. Profiled with immunoSEQ multiplex PCR; TCRdb holds only in-frame clones, not every one. This sample yields about 120,000 clones, of which under 90% are seen a single time; 4% to 5.5% belongs to the top ten. Source material: peripheral blood. Receptor source: a woman between 65 and 79 years old with acute or convalescent COVID-19. CDR3s include the opening cysteine and the closing phenylalanine or tryptophan. D genes are given only for firm matches. Some rows have no size entry. The others give once, few or many, or a class for an expanded clone.

abundance: -; v_gene: TRBV19; d_gene: -; j_gene: TRBJ1-1; CDR3aa: CASSSGIHTEAFF; CDR3nt: TGTGCCAGTAGTTCCGGGATTCACACTGAAGCTTTCTTT
abundance: once; v_gene: TRBV6-5; d_gene: -; j_gene: TRBJ1-1; CDR3aa: CASRQTFGTEAFF; CDR3nt: TGTGCCAGCAGACAGACCTTCGGCACTGAAGCTTTCTTT
abundance: -; v_gene: TRBV24-1; d_gene: TRBD2; j_gene: TRBJ2-1; CDR3aa: CATSALPGLASHEQFF; CDR3nt: TGTGCCACCAGTGCACTCCCGGGACTAGCATCGCATGAGCAGTTCTTC
abundance: -; v_gene: TRBV20-1; d_gene: -; j_gene: TRBJ1-1; CDR3aa: CSASGGAGNTEAFF; CDR3nt: TGCAGTGCGAGTGGTGGGGCTGGGAACACTGAAGCTTTCTTT
abundance: once; v_gene: TRBV6-5; d_gene: -; j_gene: TRBJ1-2; CDR3aa: CASRRGGSNYGYTF; CDR3nt: TGTGCCAGCAGAAGGGGGGGTTCTAACTATGGCTACACCTTC
abundance: -; v_gene: TRBV10-3; d_gene: TRBD2; j_gene: TRBJ2-3; CDR3aa: CAISESTGGTTDTQYF; CDR3nt: TGTGCCATCAGTGAGTCTACGGGGGGGACCACAGATACGCAGTATTTT
abundance: -; v_gene: TRBV20-1; d_gene: -; j_gene: TRBJ1-3; CDR3aa: CSASPVIPTGNTIYF; CDR3nt: TGCAGTGCTAGTCCGGTAATACCTACTGGAAACACCATATATTTT
abundance: -; v_gene: TRBV11-3; d_gene: TRBD1; j_gene: TRBJ1-3; CDR3aa: CASSLITRDRPSVYF; CDR3nt: TGTGCCAGCAGCTTAATCACCCGGGACAGGCCCTCGGTATATTTT
abundance: -; v_gene: TRBV6-6; d_gene: -; j_gene: TRBJ1-2; CDR3aa: CASSPGLSGDYGYTF; CDR3nt: TGTGCCAGCAGTCCGGGACTCAGCGGGGACTATGGCTACACCTTC
abundance: once; v_gene: TRBV6-5; d_gene: TRBD1; j_gene: TRBJ1-2; CDR3aa: CASSYAGTGNGYTF; CDR3nt: TGTGCCAGCAGTTACGCCGGGACAGGCAATGGCTACACCTTC
abundance: once; v_gene: TRBV7-8; d_gene: TRBD1; j_gene: TRBJ2-3; CDR3aa: CASRNRGLSTDTQYF; CDR3nt: TGTGCCAGCAGAAACAGGGGGTTAAGCACAGATACGCAGTATTTT
abundance: -; v_gene: TRBV6-4; d_gene: -; j_gene: TRBJ1-2; CDR3aa: CASSDWPPYGYTF; CDR3nt: TGTGCCAGCAGTGACTGGCCACCTTATGGCTACACCTTC
abundance: -; v_gene: TRBV6-2/TRBV6-3; d_gene: TRBD1; j_gene: TRBJ2-6; CDR3aa: CASSQTGPRGGANVLTF; CDR3nt: TGTGCCAGCAGTCAGACAGGGCCCCGAGGTGGGGCCAACGTCCTGACTTTC
abundance: -; v_gene: TRBV5-1; d_gene: -; j_gene: TRBJ1-2; CDR3aa: CASSLELLGGGYTF; CDR3nt: TGCGCCAGCAGCTTGGAGCTCTTGGGAGGGGGCTACACCTTC